Below, one TCR beta chain is given with its context. Its cognate antigen is unknown. Trimming removed 5 bases from V and 3 bases from J, with 10 bases in between. The CDR3 is 13 residues long. Germline V lookup: CDR1 PRHDT, CDR2 FYEKMQ (reference sequence). This entry is derived from a study of cytomegalovirus exposure and HLA in healthy donors. Study outcomes and limitations: Most TCR sequences showed up rarely, but some public TCRs showed up in many donors. Among the CMV-associated chains, a few were confirmed in vitro as specific for CMV antigens. Reports credit the classifier with highly specific, highly sensitive diagnosis of cytomegalovirus status.

Sequencing used immunoSEQ multiplex PCR; TCRdb keeps in-frame clones, though not all of them. The profile shows more than 55,000 clones, about nine tenths of them singletons. The rearrangement links TRBV13 to TRBJ1-1; D ambiguous. Sequenced sample: PBMCs. This clonotype originated in a man between 18 and 29 years old in good health and CMV-seronegative. CDR3: CASSPDSDTEAFF. In nucleotides, the CDR3 is TGTGCCAGCAGCCCAGATTCCGACACTGAAGCTTTCTTT.